This entry is about one T cell receptor (beta chain). Its specificity is unknown. These data belong to a study of T cell responses to AZD1222 COVID-19 vaccine. General study findings and limits: Repertoire sampling was restricted to post-peak T cell response timepoints.

Method: immunoSEQ multiplex PCR; TCRdb's copy keeps in-frame clones and lacks some. This sample has tens of thousands of clones, with 85% to 90% found just once. With 7 bases clipped from V and 6 bases from J, the junction kept 11 bases outside the gene matches. The CDR3 runs to 15 residues. Germline values: CDR1 MNHEY, CDR2 SVGAGI. The receptor was derived from an adult in good health. Sequencing was performed on peripheral blood, taken on day 0 of MenACWY control vaccination. J is TRBJ2-1 and V is TRBV6-5; TRBD2 matches at 8 bases. CDR3 in DNA: TGTGCCAGCACGAGAGCACTAGCGGCCGGCAATGAGCAGTTCTTC. It translates to CASTRALAAGNEQFF.